This TCR beta chain comes out of a study of blood T cells in healthy people across ages. V was cut by 7 bases and J by 7 bases, with 20 bases left in between. This CDR3 has 14 amino acids. Germline V CDR1 and CDR2: DFQATT, SNEGSKA (reference sequence). This clonotype has a handful of counts. It was with a sample-barcoded 5' primer and a J-beta primer mix that a second PCR of roughly 6 to 11 cycles was run. TCRdb itself ran the 5' RACE reads through MiXCR, one entry per CDR3 protein. This sample has approximately 1.5 million distinct CDR3 sequences, with roughly 43% found just once. This rearrangement joins TRBV20-1 to TRBJ2-4; perhaps TRBD2 as D (6 bases). The source of this sequence is a woman younger than 35 in good health. The sequenced material came from blood. CDR3 coding DNA: TGCAGTGTCCCCACCACGGGAGCGCGGAACATTCAGTACTTC. Its protein is CSVPTTGARNIQYF.